These 29 T cell receptor beta chains were all obtained from the same sample, sequenced in a study of T cells in Graves' hyperthyroidism and ophthalmopathy. Using RNA transcripts as the source, TCR beta CDR3 regions were amplified. HTBI primers drove first-round RT-PCR of the TCR CDR3. From the multiplex PCR reads, TCRdb called clonotypes with MiXCR, one entry per CDR3 protein. The sample consists of over 400,000 distinct CDR3 sequences, approximately 22% of them appearing once. The sample consisted of blood. These receptors originate from a woman between 65 and 79 years old with Graves' ophthalmopathy.

This rearrangement joins TRBV10-3 to TRBJ2-1, with D possibly matching TRBD2 (6 bases). Germline V gene data show CDR1 as ENHRY and CDR2 as SYGVKD. The V end lost 4 bases, the J end lost 5 bases, and 12 bases lay between the germline ends. The CDR3 has 14 residues. The CDR3 nucleotides are TGTGCCATCAGTGGGGGGACTTCTAACAATGAGCAGTTCTTC. This translates into CAISGGTSNNEQFF.

This clonotype was seen at least ten times. The rearrangement joins TRBV28 to TRBJ2-1; 13 positions agree with TRBD2. Germline lookup yields CDR1 MDHEN and CDR2 SYDVKM. The V segment lost 6 bases and the J segment 1 base; nucleotides outside the gene matches: 9. The CDR3 has 18 amino acids. The CDR3 DNA is TGTGCCAGCAGATATGGACTAGCGGGAGTGGTATCCTACAATGAGCAGTTCTTC. It specifies CASRYGLAGVVSYNEQFF.

J is TRBJ2-1 and V is TRBV28; 12 bases are shared with TRBD2. J lost 7 bases, V lost 1 base, and 5 bases had no gene match. This CDR3 has 16 amino acids. CDR1 is MDHEN and CDR2 is SYDVKM in the germline V gene. CDR3 sequence: CASSLYLAGGRNEQFF. For the CDR3, the DNA is TGTGCCAGCAGTTTATACCTAGCGGGAGGGCGTAATGAGCAGTTCTTC.

This clonotype came up a few times. The chain is built from TRBV20-1 and TRBJ2-1, with D possibly called TRBD1 or TRBD2 (5 bases each). Trimming shortened V by 1 base and J by 2 bases, and 15 bases separated the two germline ends. Germline CDR1 reads DFQATT; CDR2 reads SNEGSKA (reference sequence). The CDR3 contains 16 residues. CDR3 region: CSARGGAGTTYNEQFF. The CDR3 DNA sequence: TGCAGTGCTAGAGGTGGGGCCGGGACCACCTACAATGAGCAGTTCTTC.

The chain combines TRBV28 with TRBJ2-1; 10 nucleotides line up with TRBD2. The germline gives CDR1 MDHEN, CDR2 SYDVKM. CDR3 length: 15 amino acids. The trim removed 2 bases at V and 6 bases at J, leaving 4 bases unmatched. CDR3 in DNA: TGTGCCAGCAGTTTAGAAGCGGGAGGGCCCAATGAGCAGTTCTTC. This gives the protein CASSLEAGGPNEQFF.

This clonotype was seen many times. V and J are TRBV2 and TRBJ1-2; D possibly corresponds to TRBD1 (5 bases). V lost 7 bases and J lost 6, with 15 bases in between. The CDR3 has 13 amino acids. In germline, CDR1 is SNHLY, CDR2 FYNNEI. CDR3 residues: CASTPGGADGYTF. The CDR3 DNA is TGTGCCAGCACCCCGGGAGGGGCAGATGGCTACACCTTC.

This chain uses TRBV30 with TRBJ2-3; 9 nucleotides match TRBD1. Germline-derived CDR1 and CDR2 are GTSNPN and SVGIG (reference sequence). The ends lost 4 bases at V and 5 bases at J; junction bases unmatched: 7. CDR3 length: 14 amino acids. CDR3 coding DNA: TGTGCCTGGACCGGGACAGGGCTGAGAGATACGCAGTATTTT. It is translated as CAWTGTGLRDTQYF.

The CDR3: CASSADRGNGNTIYF. CDR3 DNA: TGTGCCAGCAGCGCCGACAGGGGCAACGGAAACACCATATATTTT. This chain joins TRBV11-2 and TRBJ1-3, with 8 bases matching TRBD1. This CDR3 contains 15 residues. The V gene end was trimmed by 5 bases and the J gene end by 4 bases; junction bases not matched to a gene: 7. CDR1 and CDR2 from the germline V gene are SGHAT and FQNNGV.

The chain recombines TRBV18 with TRBJ2-7; maybe TRBD1 (5 bases). CDR1 and CDR2 from the germline V gene are KGHSH and LQKENI. CDR3 length: 16 amino acids. V was pared by 6 bases and J by 0 bases, with 18 bases between. CDR3 loop: CASSPETGPSSYEQYF. CDR3 DNA sequence: TGTGCCAGCTCCCCTGAAACAGGTCCTAGCTCCTACGAGCAGTACTTC.

This clonotype was counted at least ten times. The chain combines TRBV20-1 with TRBJ2-1; D is perhaps TRBD1 (6 bases). CDR3 length: 14 residues. Germline-derived CDR1 and CDR2 are DFQATT and SNEGSKA (reference sequence). V shed 8 bases and J shed 6 bases, with 20 bases lying between them. CDR3 loop: CSLPPGHPTNEQFF. The CDR3 DNA follows: TGCAGTCTTCCTCCGGGACACCCCACCAATGAGCAGTTCTTC.

This clonotype came up a few times. The chain combines TRBV30 with TRBJ2-5, with D hard to call. The ends were cut back, 1 base at V and 9 bases at J, with 9 bases in the middle. Germline V gives CDR1 GTSNPN, CDR2 SVGIG (reference sequence). The CDR3 is 11 residues long. CDR3 amino acids: CAWSGPGSQYF. CDR3 DNA sequence: TGTGCCTGGAGTGGCCCCGGATCCCAGTACTTC.

The chain combines TRBV6-1 with TRBJ2-7; 9 bases line up with TRBD1. The CDR3 loop spans 15 amino acids. V dropped 6 bases and J dropped 0; count of bases not matched to a gene: 6. CDR1 is MNHNS, CDR2 SASEGT, per germline. The CDR3 nucleotides are TGTGCCAGCAGAAGAACAGGGGGCGCCTCCTACGAGCAGTACTTC. Translated, it gives CASRRTGGASYEQYF.

In nucleotides, the CDR3 is TGTGCCAGCAGTGATCTGACAGGGCAGTACTTC. Translated, it gives CASSDLTGQYF. The J gene is TRBJ2-7, the V gene TRBV6-1; D possibly corresponds to TRBD1 (6 bases). The CDR3 is 11 residues long. Germline V CDR1 and CDR2: MNHNS, SASEGT. V lost 3 bases, J lost 9 bases, and 9 bases lay in between.

This rearrangement joins TRBV10-3 to TRBJ2-7; 8 nucleotides agree with TRBD2. CDR1 is ENHRY and CDR2 is SYGVKD in the germline V gene. This CDR3 region has 15 residues. V dropped 4 bases and J dropped 1; count of bases not matched to a gene: 6. The CDR3 region is CAISGSGILSYEQYF. The CDR3 DNA reads TGTGCCATCAGTGGTAGCGGGATATTGTCCTACGAGCAGTACTTC.

This chain connects TRBV5-1 to TRBJ1-2; D unresolved. Trimming removed 0 bases at V and 8 bases at J, with 23 bases between. Germline assignment: CDR1 SGHRS and CDR2 YFSETQ. This CDR3 is 17 amino acids long. CDR3 sequence (DNA): TGCGCCAGCAGCTTGGCCGCAGGCGTAGGCACCACGGCGGGCTACACCTTC. Its translation: CASSLAAGVGTTAGYTF.

This clonotype was seen more than once but under ten times. This chain links TRBV6-5 with TRBJ2-1; 11 bases align to TRBD2. This CDR3 region has 17 residues. Germline lookup yields CDR1 MNHEY and CDR2 SVGAGI. Losses at the gene ends were 0 bases for V and 4 bases for J; bases not matched to a gene: 5. The CDR3 here is CASSYSKRTSGYNEQFF. CDR3 nucleotides: TGTGCCAGCAGTTACTCGAAAAGGACTAGCGGGTACAATGAGCAGTTCTTC.

The chain links TRBV7-2 to TRBJ1-1; TRBD1 aligns across 7 bases. J lost 8 bases, V lost 4 bases, and 1 base had no gene match. Germline V lookup: CDR1 SGHTA, CDR2 FQGNSA. The CDR3 is made up of 11 amino acids. CDR3 sequence: CASSYRGEAFF. CDR3 coding DNA: TGTGCCAGCAGCTACAGGGGAGAAGCTTTCTTT.

This chain joins TRBV13 and TRBJ2-7; TRBD2 agrees at 12 bases. The CDR3 runs to 17 residues. V was clipped by 5 bases and J by 2 bases; unmatched bases: 10. CDR1 is PRHDT, CDR2 FYEKMQ, per germline (reference sequence). CDR3 loop: CASSNRLAGVSTYEQYF. The CDR3 DNA reads TGTGCCAGCAGCAACAGACTAGCGGGAGTTAGCACCTACGAGCAGTACTTC.

This clonotype was counted many times. The chain employs TRBV12-3 or TRBV12-4 and TRBJ2-1; no definite D call. Trimming stripped 5 bases from V and 12 bases from J, with 17 bases between. CDR3 length: 13 residues. The CDR3 nucleotides read TGTGCCAGCAGTGCCAAGCATGTCGGGCCGCAGTTCTTC. It yields the protein CASSAKHVGPQFF.

This clonotype was observed a handful of times. The J gene is TRBJ2-2, the V gene TRBV11-2; D is unclear. Germline values: CDR1 SGHAT, CDR2 FQNNGV. CDR3 length equals 16 residues. V was pared by 2 bases and J by 0 bases, with 10 bases between. CDR3 DNA: TGTGCCAGCAGCTTAAGAAGGATAACGAACACCGGGGAGCTGTTTTTT. Residues: CASSLRRITNTGELFF.

The V gene is TRBV25-1, the J gene TRBJ2-5, with a weak D call TRBD1 (6 bases). The germline CDR1 and CDR2 sequences are MGHDK and SYGVNS. The CDR3 is 14 residues long. Trimming stripped 6 bases from V and 7 bases from J, with 18 bases between. CDR3 in amino acids: CASSLSGGKGTQYF. The CDR3 DNA is TGTGCCAGCAGCTTGAGTGGGGGCAAGGGGACCCAGTACTTC.

The DNA of the CDR3 is TGTGCCACCTCCAGTTCCTTTGGTACTGAAGCTTTCTTT. This sequence encodes CATSSSFGTEAFF. The chain links TRBV24-1 to TRBJ1-1; no reliable D call. The V gene's germline CDR1 is KGHDR and CDR2 SFDVKD. CDR3 length equals 13 residues. The V end was cut by 9 bases, the J end by 5 bases, with 15 bases between.

The rearrangement uses TRBV27 and TRBJ2-3; D not certain. Germline lookup yields CDR1 MNHEY and CDR2 SMNVEV (reference sequence). The CDR3 is 13 residues long. V gave up 8 bases and J gave up 2 bases, with 11 bases separating them. CDR3 loop: CASVPWDTDTQYF. In DNA, the CDR3 is TGTGCCAGCGTACCATGGGACACAGATACGCAGTATTTT.

This clonotype was counted only a few times. The chain couples TRBV18 to TRBJ2-2; no reliable D call. Per germline, CDR1 KGHSH and CDR2 LQKENI. There are 16 residues in the CDR3. V lost 2 bases, J lost 4 bases, and 14 bases lay in between. This CDR3 is CASSPVPSRVTGELFF. The CDR3 DNA follows: TGTGCCAGCTCACCAGTGCCGAGTCGGGTCACCGGGGAGCTGTTTTTT.

The CDR3 loop is CSASGGSVYEQYF. The DNA for the CDR3 is TGCAGTGCTAGCGGGGGAAGCGTCTACGAGCAGTACTTC. This sequence joins TRBV20-1 and TRBJ2-7, with D perhaps TRBD2 (6 bases). Germline V gene sequence: CDR1 DFQATT, CDR2 SNEGSKA (reference sequence). CDR3 length: 13 residues. V was trimmed by 3 bases and J by 3 bases, leaving 12 bases between them.

The chain recombines TRBV24-1 with TRBJ2-1, with a possible D match to TRBD2 (6 bases). The CDR3 runs 15 residues. Germline loops: CDR1 KGHDR, CDR2 SFDVKD. The ends were cut back, 10 bases at V and 5 bases at J, with 20 bases in the middle. This chain's CDR3 is CATSPLGGLNNEQFF. For the CDR3, the DNA is TGTGCCACATCCCCCCTTGGGGGACTGAACAATGAGCAGTTCTTC.

This clonotype appeared many times. CDR3 amino acids: CATPGLTETNYGYTF. Written as DNA, the CDR3 is TGTGCCACCCCTGGATTGACAGAGACTAACTATGGCTACACCTTC. The chain employs TRBV2 and TRBJ1-2; TRBD1 might be the D (5 bases). This CDR3 is built from 15 residues. Trimming shortened V by 10 bases and J by 0 bases, and 18 bases separated the two germline ends. Germline V lookup: CDR1 SNHLY, CDR2 FYNNEI.

The chain links TRBV10-2 to TRBJ2-1; D call uncertain. The CDR3 loop spans 12 amino acids. Trimming removed 0 bases from V and 13 bases from J, with 10 bases in between. CDR1 and CDR2 from the germline V gene are WSHSY and SAAADI. CDR3 amino acids: CASSESTARQFF. Written as DNA, the CDR3 is TGCGCCAGCAGTGAGTCAACAGCACGACAGTTCTTC.

This clonotype was counted at least ten times. The rearrangement uses TRBV5-1 and TRBJ2-7; TRBD1 might be the D (6 bases). CDR3 length: 13 amino acids. The V end was cut by 0 bases, the J end by 3 bases, with 7 bases between. The germline V gene has CDR1 SGHRS and CDR2 YFSETQ. CDR3 region: CASSLGGGYEQYF. DNA for the CDR3: TGCGCCAGCAGCTTGGGAGGGGGCTACGAGCAGTACTTC.